This is a list of T cell receptor beta chains from one sample in a study of regulatory T cells in long-lasting Graves disease. Using its own MiXCR run on the multiplex PCR reads, TCRdb lists one record per CDR3 protein. The sample yields roughly 350,000 distinct CDR3 sequences, over 15% seen once. These data are also associated with another study on T cells in Graves' hyperthyroidism and ophthalmopathy.

The sequenced sample was peripheral blood mononuclear cells (PBMCs), obtained at new diagnosis, from a patient treated with antithyroid drugs. The receptors shown here come from a man in his forties with Graves disease. The CDR3 runs from the conserved cysteine through the conserved F or W. A D gene is named only where the DNA matches it firmly. The size entry is marked missing in some rows and otherwise reads once, few, many or a size class.

TRBV9,TRBD2,-,TRBJ2-1,CASERGGAYNEQFF,TGTGCCAGTGAGCGGGGGGGTGCCTACAATGAGCAGTTCTTC
TRBV18,-,many,TRBJ1-1,CASSSPGAFPEAFF,TGTGCCAGCTCTTCTCCGGGGGCCTTCCCTGAAGCTTTCTTT
TRBV12-3/TRBV12-4,-,-,TRBJ2-5,CASKLGAWETQYF,TGTGCCAGCAAACTGGGGGCCTGGGAGACCCAGTACTTC
TRBV12-3/TRBV12-4,-,many,TRBJ1-2,CASSLARGSRIYGYTF,TGTGCCAGCAGTTTAGCGCGTGGGAGTCGGATCTATGGCTACACCTTC
TRBV20-1,-,many,TRBJ1-5,CRREISNQPQHF,TGCAGGCGGGAGATTAGCAATCAGCCCCAGCATTTT
TRBV2,-,many,TRBJ2-1,CASSEWRGAYNEQFF,TGTGCCAGCAGTGAATGGCGGGGCGCTTACAATGAGCAGTTCTTC
TRBV12-3/TRBV12-4,-,few,TRBJ2-7,CASSGSLYEQYF,TGTGCCAGCAGTGGCTCACTTTACGAGCAGTACTTC
TRBV6-2/TRBV6-3,-,many,TRBJ1-1,CASSYDLGGTEAFF,TGTGCCAGCAGTTACGATCTCGGGGGCACTGAAGCTTTCTTT
TRBV28,-,many,TRBJ1-6,CASNSWRVASSYNSPLHF,TGTGCCAGCAACAGTTGGCGGGTAGCCAGCTCCTATAATTCACCCCTCCACTTT
TRBV5-1,-,-,TRBJ2-7,CASSDRDYEQYF,TGCGCCAGCAGTGACAGAGACTACGAGCAGTACTTC
TRBV29-1,-,few,TRBJ2-7,CSVGSNGEQYF,TGCAGCGTAGGTAGTAATGGGGAGCAGTACTTC
TRBV5-1,-,many,TRBJ2-3,CASSPEAGAPTDTQYF,TGCGCCAGCAGCCCTGAGGCGGGGGCTCCCACAGATACGCAGTATTTT
TRBV27,TRBD1,many,TRBJ1-5,CASRDRVNQPQHF,TGTGCCAGCCGGGACAGGGTCAATCAGCCCCAGCATTTT
TRBV29-1,TRBD2,-,TRBJ2-1,CSVATSGVDEQFF,TGCAGCGTTGCAACTAGCGGGGTGGATGAGCAGTTCTTC
TRBV12-3/TRBV12-4,-,-,TRBJ1-2,CASRTGRGYGYTF,TGTGCCAGCAGGACGGGGAGGGGCTATGGCTACACCTTC
TRBV5-1,-,-,TRBJ2-7,CASSSGTSEGEQYF,TGCGCCAGCAGCTCAGGGACGTCCGAGGGCGAGCAGTACTTC
TRBV4-2,-,few,TRBJ2-3,CASSHPGEAADTQYF,TGTGCCAGCAGCCACCCAGGGGAAGCGGCAGATACGCAGTATTTT
TRBV3-1,TRBD2,many,TRBJ2-3,CASSQAGGSDTQYF,TGTGCCAGCAGCCAAGCGGGGGGGTCAGATACGCAGTATTTT
TRBV5-5,-,many,TRBJ2-7,CAGSLLLGHLGTISYEQYF,TGTGCCGGCAGCTTATTACTAGGACATCTTGGAACCATCTCCTACGAGCAGTACTTC
TRBV28,-,once,TRBJ1-1,CASSPPWTGNTEAFF,TGTGCCAGCAGCCCGCCCTGGACGGGTAACACTGAAGCTTTCTTT
TRBV14,-,-,TRBJ2-5,CASSQDQGGPLYQETQYF,TGTGCCAGCAGCCAAGATCAGGGCGGCCCCTTGTACCAAGAGACCCAGTACTTC
TRBV28,-,-,TRBJ1-2,CASSSPGGANYGYTF,TGTGCCAGCAGTTCCCCGGGGGGGGCTAACTATGGCTACACCTTC
TRBV3-1,-,many,TRBJ2-3,CASSPRGAADTQYF,TGTGCCAGCAGCCCCCGCGGAGCAGCAGATACGCAGTATTTT
TRBV20-1,-,many,TRBJ2-1,CSAQRVPSSNEQFF,TGCAGTGCCCAGAGAGTGCCCTCATCCAATGAGCAGTTCTTC
TRBV27,TRBD2,many,TRBJ2-1,CASSPWGGTIYNEQFF,TGTGCCAGCAGCCCTTGGGGGGGAACCATCTACAATGAGCAGTTCTTC
TRBV2,-,many,TRBJ2-4,CASSLIDGNIQYF,TGTGCCAGCAGTCTCATAGACGGAAACATTCAGTACTTC
TRBV10-3,-,-,TRBJ2-4,CAISGWTRIQYF,TGTGCCATCAGTGGCTGGACCCGCATTCAGTACTTC
TRBV18,TRBD1,many,TRBJ2-7,CASSPLGQGGFYEQYF,TGTGCCAGCTCACCACTCGGACAGGGAGGATTCTACGAGCAGTACTTC
TRBV12-3/TRBV12-4,-,many,TRBJ2-7,CASSTGSLHEQYF,TGTGCCAGCAGTACAGGGTCCCTCCACGAGCAGTACTTC
TRBV4-1,TRBD2,-,TRBJ2-2,CASSQVLAGFTGELFF,TGCGCCAGCAGCCAAGTACTAGCGGGTTTCACCGGGGAGCTGTTTTTT